Described below is a single T cell receptor beta chain sequence and its context. Its antigen has not been determined. Per-base qualities were not stored, and no clone one base away is much larger. The cysteine opens and the phenylalanine closes a CDR3 of 14 amino acids. Only CDR3 DNA remains: 42 bases, in frame from the first base. Trimming at the junction amounts to 5 bases on V and 2 bases on J, and the germline ends lie 12 bases apart. Reading the germline V gene (reference sequence) gives CDR1 MNHEY and CDR2 SMNVEV. The Qiagen DNeasy kit was used to extract genomic DNA from unsorted PBMCs and from the negatively selected CD4+ and CD8+ fractions. TCR beta CDR3 regions were subjected to amplification by immunoSEQ multiplex PCR with primers that anneal to V and J segments. A synthetic immune receptor repertoire was used to minimize amplification bias, and any remaining bias was removed computationally after sequencing. The paper's processing steps were these. Repertoire diversity was quantified as the Shannon entropy index using custom Python scripts. Unsorted, CD4+ and CD8+ repertoires were examined separately, except in combined analyses, for which CD4+ and CD8+ sequences were merged in silico. Clonal expansion was defined as a frequency increase of at least 2-fold after treatment compared with C1D1, and clones undetected at baseline were assigned a pseudocount of 0.5. Singleton clones were defined as clones with 0 or 1 copy at C1D1, and non-singleton clones were defined as clones with 2 or more copies. Clones expanded in unsorted samples were labelled as CD4+, CD8+ or unknown by matching protein sequences in sorted samples from the same patient. Wilcoxon tests on paired samples were used to test diversity changes from C1D1 to C4D1. What TCRdb holds here is the immuneACCESS table cut down to in-frame rearrangements. Part of the clones is not present; checked against another copy, under half of the missing clones reflect an unresolved V gene, and the others are unexplained. V, J and clone size reflect that table, while D and trimming were determined from the DNA. Recorded for this sample are 5,500 to 8,000 clones; roughly 80% of them occurred a single time. The ten largest clones take up roughly 30% of the sample.

This sample was taken from a study of PD-1 blockade in classical Hodgkin lymphoma (dated by TCRdb to the early 2020s). Context from the whole study: Nivolumab dosing was 3 mg/kg intravenously every 2 weeks, continuing until either disease progression or unacceptable toxicity. The study used CyTOF and TCR beta sequencing to define a peripheral blood immune signature of response to PD-1 blockade in classical Hodgkin lymphoma.

The research as a whole found: Patients starting nivolumab less than 1 year after ASCT had lower diversity and were excluded from later analyses to avoid confounding by immune reconstitution. Only a single clinical trial cohort was studied, and what caused the repertoire differences, possibly disease activity or prior therapy, remained undefined. Trial patients with a complete response had baseline diversity similar to that of newly diagnosed patients, while partial responders and progressors had significantly lower diversity. Baseline TCR diversity was reported to be lower in newly diagnosed patients than in healthy donors, and even lower in relapsed/refractory patients. A significant rise by C4D1 was seen in CD4+ but not CD8+ TCR diversity (p=0.0027 vs p=0.16), with the rise being most apparent in complete responders (p=0.02).

The sample's time point, from its label and the paper: cycle 4 day 1 (C4D1), after 6 weeks of nivolumab. Relapse after autologous stem cell transplantation had occurred in all trial patients, and cohorts A, B and C were distinguished by prior brentuximab vedotin exposure. A total of 50 to 70 patients with relapsed/refractory classical Hodgkin lymphoma made up the trial cohort, and each patient's best overall response was complete response, partial response or progressive disease. Single-agent nivolumab was administered to trial patients in the multi-cohort phase II CheckMate 205 trial. An independent review committee assessed best overall response by applying the 2007 International Working Group response criteria. Trial PBMCs were obtained immediately prior to nivolumab initiation (C1D1) and on therapy at cycle 2 day 1 and cycle 4 day 1. Peripheral blood was collected in 8 mL Vacutainer Cell Preparation Tubes, from which PBMCs were isolated by centrifugation and then cryopreserved.

The sequence was collected from a human donor with classical Hodgkin lymphoma. The sample consisted of peripheral blood mononuclear cells (PBMCs), taken before the fourth cycle of nivolumab. The V and J segments used are TRBV27 and TRBJ1-2; TRBD1 could be the D gene, as 6 bases match. The CDR3 here reads CASSRTVRNYGYTF. The DNA reads TGTGCCAGCAGTAGGACAGTTCGAAACTATGGCTACACCTTC.